The 15 T cell receptor beta chains reported below all come from one sample, sequenced in a study of shared clonotypes between healthy human individuals (dated by TCRdb to 2018 to 2020). The method was the immunoSEQ multiplex PCR assay. In its TCRdb copy, this immuneACCESS table keeps in-frame sequences only and misses some clones. Where compared with another copy, unresolved V genes explain less than half of these, and the others have no known cause. The sample includes hundreds of thousands of clones, with 90% to 97% observed a single time. 0.06% of the sample belongs to the ten largest clones. The sequenced sample was naive CD4+ T cells sorted from blood. According to the study, the label for this sample's cell subset or site signals: CD45RA+ positively selected. These receptor sequences come from a woman aged 30 to 39 in good health.

This clone is a singleton in its sample. The chain carries TRBV7-9 and TRBJ2-1; D unclear. Trimming pared 2 bases from V and 8 bases from J, leaving 4 bases between. Germline assignment: CDR1 SEHNR and CDR2 FQNEAQ (reference sequence). The CDR3 sequence is 11 residues long. The CDR3 region is CASSLSHEQFF. CDR3 coding DNA: TGTGCCAGCAGCTTAAGCCATGAGCAGTTCTTC. The variable domain in full, with the rest retrieved from reference TRBV7-9 and TRBJ2-1, is DTGVSQNPRHKITKRGQNVTFRCDPISEHNRLYWYRQTLGQGPEFLTYFQNEAQLEKSRLLSDRFSAERPKGSFSTLEIQRTEQGDSAMYLCASSLSHEQFFGPGTRLTVL.

Details on this clone: An end of the junction differs from the germline gene, which may be a read error. The rearrangement joins TRBV28 to TRBJ2-7; 12 bases agree with TRBD2. The CDR3 has 17 residues. Germline V CDR1 and CDR2: MDHEN, SYDVKM. The CDR3 DNA follows: TGTGCCAGCAGACCTCTAGCGGGAGGGCCTTTCTCCTACCAGCAGTACTTC. Its translation: CASRPLAGGPFSYQQYF.

The V call is TRBV19, the J call TRBJ2-7; D is unresolved. This CDR3 contains 13 residues. Germline values: CDR1 LNHDA, CDR2 SQIVND (reference sequence). V lost 1 base and J 2 bases, leaving 6 bases between the germline ends. CDR3 protein: CASSIGLTYEQYF. Here the CDR3 DNA reads TGTGCCAGTAGTATAGGCCTTACCTACGAGCAGTACTTC.

The chain couples TRBV30 to TRBJ2-1; D not resolved. Germline values: CDR1 GTSNPN, CDR2 SVGIG (reference sequence). This CDR3 has 13 residues. V was trimmed by 0 bases and J by 8 bases, leaving 11 bases between them. Here the CDR3 DNA reads TGTGCCTGGAGTGTACAAAGACGTGATGAGCAGTTCTTC. It codes for CAWSVQRRDEQFF. Drawing the rest from reference TRBV30 and TRBJ2-1, the complete variable domain is SQTIHQWPATLVQPVGSPLSLECTVEGTSNPNLYWYRQAAGRGLQLLFYSVGIGQISSEVPQNLSASRPQDRQFILSSKKLLLSDSGFYLCAWSVQRRDEQFFGPGTRLTVL.

CDR3: CASKVTDTQYF. The CDR3 DNA reads as TGTGCCAGCAAGGTCACAGATACGCAGTATTTT. The chain employs TRBV6-6 and TRBJ2-3, with unresolved D. V lost 7 bases, J lost 2 bases, and 4 bases lay in between. CDR3 length: 11 amino acids. The germline CDR1 and CDR2 sequences are MNHNY and SVGAGI (reference sequence).

This clone was recorded once. The V and J genes are TRBV9 and TRBJ2-3; 8 bases agree with TRBD2. The CDR3 consists of 17 residues. The ends lost 3 bases at V and 7 bases at J; junction bases unmatched: 16. Per the germline V gene, CDR1 is SGDLS and CDR2 is YYNGEE. This chain's CDR3 is CASSALPGLVFPNTQYF. The CDR3 nucleotides read TGTGCCAGCAGCGCCCTTCCGGGACTAGTTTTTCCCAATACGCAGTATTTT.

The J gene is TRBJ1-1, the V gene TRBV28; the D is unclear. Germline V gene data show CDR1 as MDHEN and CDR2 as SYDVKM. This CDR3 comprises 13 residues. Trimming cost V 7 bases and J 3 bases, with 12 bases left between them. The CDR3: CASTLPGDTEAFF. The CDR3 region has the DNA TGTGCCAGCACCCTCCCTGGGGACACTGAAGCTTTCTTT. Drawing the rest from reference TRBV28 and TRBJ1-1, the complete variable domain is DVKVTQSSRYLVKRTGEKVFLECVQDMDHENMFWYRQDPGLGLRLIYFSYDVKMKEKGDIPEGYSVSREKKERFSLILESASTNQTSMYLCASTLPGDTEAFFGQGTRLTVV.

The gene calls are TRBV2 and TRBJ2-7; tentative D call: TRBD2 (5 bases). Germline CDR1 and CDR2: SNHLY and FYNNEI. This CDR3 has 13 residues. V was shortened by 2 bases and J by 5 bases, with 10 bases between the two germline ends. The CDR3 loop is CASSELAFNEQYF. In nucleotides, the CDR3 is TGTGCCAGCAGTGAATTAGCGTTCAACGAGCAGTACTTC.

The CDR3 DNA reads TGTGCCAGCAGTCCTATAGCGGGGTGGTACAATGAGCAGTTCTTC. Translating gives CASSPIAGWYNEQFF. The chain couples TRBV7-9 to TRBJ2-1; TRBD2 matches 8 bases. Germline loops: CDR1 SEHNR, CDR2 FQNEAQ (reference sequence). This CDR3 has 15 residues. With 6 bases clipped from V and 4 bases from J, the junction kept 8 bases outside the gene matches. Full variable domain (missing parts from reference TRBV7-9 and TRBJ2-1): DTGVSQNPRHKITKRGQNVTFRCDPISEHNRLYWYRQTLGQGPEFLTYFQNEAQLEKSRLLSDRFSAERPKGSFSTLEIQRTEQGDSAMYLCASSPIAGWYNEQFFGPGTRLTVL.

The V call is TRBV19, the J call TRBJ1-5; D gene ambiguous. The CDR3 has 13 residues. Germline CDR1 LNHDA, CDR2 SQIVND (reference sequence). V was cut by 5 bases and J by 7 bases, with 12 bases left in between. The CDR3, as DNA: TGTGCCAGTAGTCCTCGGACTGTACAGCCCCAGCATTTT. Translation: CASSPRTVQPQHF.

The chain links TRBV28 to TRBJ2-7; no clear D gene. Germline lookup yields CDR1 MDHEN and CDR2 SYDVKM. This CDR3 comprises 11 residues. The V end was cut by 6 bases, the J end by 4 bases, with 7 bases between. The CDR3 nucleotides read TGTGCCAGCAGAGTGGCGTACGAGCAGTACTTC. Its translation: CASRVAYEQYF.

The genes are TRBV6-5 and TRBJ2-7; perhaps TRBD2 as D (5 bases). The CDR3 totals 15 residues. Trimming took off 6 bases at V and 2 bases at J, with 17 bases between the two ends. Germline CDR1 is MNHEY and CDR2 is SVGAGI. CDR3 bases: TGTGCCAGCAGCAAAGAGGGTCGCGGAGCCTACGAGCAGTACTTC. This translates into CASSKEGRGAYEQYF.

The J gene is TRBJ2-7, the V gene TRBV29-1; D gene unclear. The CDR3 extends over 11 amino acids. V lost 0 bases to trimming and J lost 7 bases, with 7 bases between them. Germline CDR1 and CDR2: SQVTM and ANQGSEA. As DNA, the CDR3 is TGCAGCGTTGAAGATCAAAGGGAGCAGTACTTC. It codes for CSVEDQREQYF.

This clone was counted a single time. V is TRBV18 and J is TRBJ1-1; 8 bases line up with TRBD1. There are 12 residues in the CDR3. The V gene's germline CDR1 is KGHSH and CDR2 LQKENI. V gave up 6 bases and J gave up 6 bases; unmatched junction bases: 3. The CDR3: CASSTGAAEAFF. CDR3 DNA sequence: TGTGCCAGCTCGACAGGGGCGGCTGAAGCTTTCTTT.

This chain links TRBV10-1 with TRBJ2-7; the D gene is possibly TRBD1 (5 bases). V was shortened by 4 bases and J by 4 bases, with 8 bases between the two germline ends. The CDR3 consists of 12 residues. Per germline, CDR1 WNHNN and CDR2 SYGVQD (reference sequence). The CDR3 spells CASSGTPYEQYF. The CDR3 nucleotides are TGCGCCAGCAGTGGGACACCGTACGAGCAGTACTTC.